This is a list of T cell receptor beta chains from one sample in a study of OX40 agonist ivuxolimab in advanced cancers. Here immunoSEQ multiplex PCR was the method, and the copy in TCRdb shows in-frame clones only, minus some. The sample shows about 40,000 clones, more than 70% of them seen only once. The specimen comprised CD4+ or CD8+ T cells sorted from blood, sampled in a trial of the OX40 agonist ivuxolimab. The receptor source for this set is an adult with an advanced solid tumor such as melanoma, head and neck, liver or kidney cancer. CDR3s include the opening cysteine and the closing phenylalanine or tryptophan. D genes are given only for firm matches. Size values are once, few and many counts, or a class for expanded clones, and some rows have none.

>TRBJ2-7|-|TRBV28|-
CASSLDRGLAGVWDEQYF
TGTGCCAGCAGTTTGGACAGGGGGCTAGCGGGAGTCTGGGACGAGCAGTACTTC
>TRBJ2-2|-|TRBV14|-
CASSQGYGELFF
TGTGCCAGCAGCCAAGGGTACGGGGAGCTGTTTTTT
>TRBJ1-5|-|TRBV6-5|-
CATFGSGYQPQHF
TGTGCCACCTTTGGGTCCGGGTACCAGCCCCAGCATTTT
>TRBJ2-1|TRBD2|TRBV2|-
CASSELRLAAYNEQFF
TGTGCCAGCAGTGAGCTCAGACTAGCGGCCTACAATGAGCAGTTCTTC
>TRBJ2-5|-|TRBV7-2|-
CASSRRTQETQYF
TGTGCCAGCAGCCGAAGGACCCAAGAGACCCAGTACTTC
>TRBJ2-7|TRBD2|TRBV6-5|-
CASSYGTSGYYEQYF
TGTGCCAGCAGTTACGGAACTAGCGGGTACTACGAGCAGTACTTC
>TRBJ1-1|-|TRBV27|-
CASRPTGFTEAFF
TGTGCCAGCAGACCCACAGGGTTCACTGAAGCTTTCTTT
>TRBJ2-2|TRBD2|TRBV9|once
CASSVDASGSRTGELFF
TGTGCCAGCAGCGTAGACGCTAGCGGGAGTAGAACCGGGGAGCTGTTTTTT
>TRBJ2-7|-|TRBV5-6|-
CASSQTGGGEQYF
TGTGCCAGCAGTCAGACAGGTGGAGGCGAGCAGTACTTC
>TRBJ2-5|-|TRBV30|once
CAWGDSGGTQYF
TGTGCCTGGGGGGACTCCGGCGGGACCCAGTACTTC
>TRBJ2-1|-|TRBV27|-
CASSLVGAVYNEQFF
TGTGCCAGCAGTTTAGTAGGTGCGGTCTACAATGAGCAGTTCTTC
>TRBJ1-1|TRBD1|TRBV27|-
CASSLAGGDTEAFF
TGTGCCAGCAGTTTAGCAGGGGGGGACACTGAAGCTTTCTTT
>TRBJ2-7|-|TRBV4-1|-
CASSHPGAAYEQYF
TGCGCCAGCAGCCACCCGGGAGCGGCCTACGAGCAGTACTTC
>TRBJ2-7|-|TRBV11-2|-
CASSLWVGVEQYF
TGTGCCAGCAGCTTATGGGTGGGGGTTGAGCAGTACTTC
>TRBJ1-4|-|TRBV5-4|-
CASSPGRNEKLFF
TGTGCCAGCAGCCCCGGACGGAATGAAAAACTGTTTTTT
>TRBJ1-1|-|TRBV6-1|once
CASSWGEGGTEAFF
TGTGCCAGCAGTTGGGGCGAGGGTGGTACTGAAGCTTTCTTT
>TRBJ2-3|-|TRBV5-6|-
CASSGSGGPDTQYF
TGTGCCAGCAGCGGTTCGGGGGGCCCGGATACGCAGTATTTT
>TRBJ2-7|-|TRBV6-1|-
CASSDPSNLVRWAYEQYF
TGTGCCAGCAGTGATCCCTCTAACCTGGTAAGGTGGGCCTACGAGCAGTACTTC
>TRBJ2-3|TRBD2|TRBV7-2|-
CASSPLAGGLADTQYF
TGTGCCAGCAGCCCTCTAGCGGGAGGGCTCGCAGATACGCAGTATTTT
>TRBJ2-5|-|TRBV19|-
CASSISDVPKETQYF
TGTGCCAGTAGTATCAGCGACGTACCTAAAGAGACCCAGTACTTC
>TRBJ2-3|-|TRBV4-1|hyperexpanded
CASSQDSYRAGTDTQYF
TGCGCCAGCAGCCAAGATTCTTACAGGGCTGGCACAGATACGCAGTATTTT
>TRBJ2-3|-|TRBV11-1|-
CASSPDPGTPEWVDTQYF
TGTGCCAGCAGCCCGGACCCAGGGACGCCGGAATGGGTGGATACGCAGTATTTT
>TRBJ1-1|-|TRBV6-1|-
CASTAYSKTEAFF
TGTGCCAGCACCGCCTACTCGAAGACTGAAGCTTTCTTT
>TRBJ2-2|-|TRBV30|-
CAWNSGRTGELFF
TGTGCCTGGAATTCGGGCCGCACCGGGGAGCTGTTTTTT
>TRBJ2-7|-|TRBV7-9|-
CASSSRALAYEQYF
TGTGCCAGCAGCTCTAGGGCTTTAGCCTACGAGCAGTACTTC
>TRBJ1-4|TRBD1|TRBV6-5|-
CASRHRTGLEKLFF
TGTGCCAGCAGACACCGGACAGGGCTTGAAAAACTGTTTTTT
>TRBJ2-5|-|TRBV7-6|-
CASSLGRGDGTQYF
TGTGCCAGCAGCTTAGGTCGGGGAGACGGGACCCAGTACTTC
>TRBJ2-3|-|TRBV6-4|-
CASSLGPTDTQYF
TGTGCCAGCAGTTTGGGGCCGACAGATACGCAGTATTTT
>TRBJ2-1|TRBD2|TRBV7-3|-
CASSLVLAGGWSEQFF
TGTGCCAGCAGCTTAGTTCTAGCGGGAGGATGGAGTGAGCAGTTCTTC
>TRBJ2-5|TRBD1|TRBV6-4|-
CASSPGTGGVETQYF
TGTGCCAGTAGCCCCGGGACAGGGGGCGTAGAGACCCAGTACTTC
>TRBJ1-1|TRBD1|TRBV6-1|-
CASSDPYGQGGMNTEAFF
TGTGCCAGCAGTGACCCCTATGGACAGGGGGGAATGAACACTGAAGCTTTCTTT
>TRBJ2-5|-|TRBV19|-
CASTDSQETQYF
TGTGCCAGTACGGACAGCCAAGAGACCCAGTACTTC
>TRBJ2-1|TRBD2|TRBV5-4|-
CASSHGGLAGGGEQFF
TGTGCCAGCAGCCACGGAGGACTAGCGGGAGGGGGGGAGCAGTTCTTC
>TRBJ2-1|TRBD2|TRBV7-9|once
CASSSLSASGYNEQFF
TGTGCCAGCAGCTCTCTATCGGCTAGCGGCTACAATGAGCAGTTCTTC
>TRBJ1-1|TRBD1|TRBV7-9|-
CASSKRQGMDTEAFF
TGTGCCAGCAGCAAACGACAGGGAATGGACACTGAAGCTTTCTTT
>TRBJ2-5|-|TRBV9|-
CASSAGVSPDTGETQYF
TGTGCCAGCAGCGCAGGGGTTAGCCCCGACACGGGGGAGACCCAGTACTTC
>TRBJ1-3|TRBD1|TRBV6-5|once
CASSYAGGSGNTIYF
TGTGCCAGCAGTTACGCAGGGGGCTCTGGAAACACCATATATTTT
>TRBJ2-3|-|TRBV9|-
CASSVGDLGGLDTQYF
TGTGCCAGCAGCGTAGGGGACCTCGGCGGCCTGGATACGCAGTATTTT
>TRBJ2-7|-|TRBV13|-
CASSLGRDEQYF
TGTGCCAGCAGCTTGGGCAGGGACGAGCAGTACTTC
>TRBJ1-3|-|TRBV6-1|-
CASSELGGTSGNTIYF
TGTGCCAGCAGTGAACTCGGAGGAACCTCTGGAAACACCATATATTTT
>TRBJ2-3|TRBD2|TRBV7-3|-
CASRRLAGGTDTQYF
TGTGCCAGCAGGCGACTAGCGGGGGGCACAGATACGCAGTATTTT
>TRBJ2-7|-|TRBV27|-
CASRPGHFYEQYF
TGTGCCAGCAGACCCGGACATTTTTACGAGCAGTACTTC
>TRBJ2-1|-|TRBV13|-
CASSLREAYNEQFF
TGTGCCAGCAGCTTAAGGGAAGCCTACAATGAGCAGTTCTTC
>TRBJ2-7|TRBD1|TRBV19|-
CASSTTWDRGLPYEQYF
TGTGCCAGTAGCACAACATGGGACAGGGGCCTCCCCTACGAGCAGTACTTC
>TRBJ2-3|TRBD2|TRBV13|once
CASSLGLAGGPADTQYF
TGTGCCAGCAGCTTAGGGCTAGCGGGAGGGCCGGCAGATACGCAGTATTTT
>TRBJ2-5|TRBD1|TRBV5-1|-
CASSFRTGSQETQYF
TGCGCCAGCAGCTTCCGGACAGGGTCTCAAGAGACCCAGTACTTC
>TRBJ1-6|TRBD1|TRBV30|-
CAWSVQGDSPLHF
TGTGCCTGGAGTGTACAGGGGGATTCACCCCTCCACTTT
>TRBJ2-7|-|TRBV4-1|-
CASSAKDGSSYEQYF
TGCGCCAGCAGCGCCAAGGACGGTAGCTCCTACGAGCAGTACTTC
>TRBJ2-7|-|TRBV28|-
CASSWDTSYEQYF
TGTGCCAGCAGTTGGGACACCTCCTACGAGCAGTACTTC
>TRBJ2-3|-|TRBV9|-
CASSVELATDTQYF
TGTGCCAGCAGCGTAGAGCTAGCCACAGATACGCAGTATTTT
>TRBJ2-1|TRBD2|TRBV27|-
CASFKAGGLGVSYNEQFF
TGTGCCAGCTTCAAAGCGGGAGGGCTGGGCGTCTCCTACAATGAGCAGTTCTTC
>TRBJ2-1|-|TRBV30|-
CAWSDTLEAEQFF
TGTGCCTGGAGTGACACTCTAGAAGCTGAGCAGTTCTTC
>TRBJ1-1|TRBD1|TRBV10-3|-
CAIGQGTEAFF
TGTGCCATCGGACAGGGCACTGAAGCTTTCTTT
>TRBJ2-7|-|TRBV7-9|-
CASSSRGPYEQYF
TGTGCCAGCAGCAGCAGGGGACCCTACGAGCAGTACTTC
>TRBJ1-1|-|TRBV5-6|-
CASSLVGMNTEAFF
TGTGCCAGCAGCTTGGTTGGGATGAACACTGAAGCTTTCTTT
>TRBJ1-5|-|TRBV5-1|once
CASSFTGLDQPQHF
TGCGCCAGCAGCTTTACAGGGTTGGATCAGCCCCAGCATTTT
>TRBJ1-5|-|TRBV5-6|-
CASSSSGSVVGQPQHF
TGTGCCAGCAGCTCATCGGGATCGGTCGTGGGCCAGCCCCAGCATTTT
>TRBJ1-1|-|TRBV7-8|-
CASSLYRNTEAFF
TGTGCCAGCAGCTTATATCGGAACACTGAAGCTTTCTTT
>TRBJ1-1|-|TRBV15|-
CATSKGPEAFF
TGTGCCACCAGCAAAGGGCCCGAAGCTTTCTTT